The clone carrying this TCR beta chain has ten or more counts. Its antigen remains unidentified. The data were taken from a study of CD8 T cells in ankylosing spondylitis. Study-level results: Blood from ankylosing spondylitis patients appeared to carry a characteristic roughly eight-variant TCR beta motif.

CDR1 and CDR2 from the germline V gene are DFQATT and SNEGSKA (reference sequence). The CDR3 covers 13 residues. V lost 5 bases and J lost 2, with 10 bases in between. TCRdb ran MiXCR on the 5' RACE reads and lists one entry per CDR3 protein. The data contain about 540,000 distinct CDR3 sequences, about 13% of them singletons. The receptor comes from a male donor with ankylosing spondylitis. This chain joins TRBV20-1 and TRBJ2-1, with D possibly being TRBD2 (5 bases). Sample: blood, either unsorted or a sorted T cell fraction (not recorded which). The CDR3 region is CSADLRAYNEQFF. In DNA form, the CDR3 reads TGCAGTGCTGACCTGAGGGCCTACAATGAGCAGTTCTTC.